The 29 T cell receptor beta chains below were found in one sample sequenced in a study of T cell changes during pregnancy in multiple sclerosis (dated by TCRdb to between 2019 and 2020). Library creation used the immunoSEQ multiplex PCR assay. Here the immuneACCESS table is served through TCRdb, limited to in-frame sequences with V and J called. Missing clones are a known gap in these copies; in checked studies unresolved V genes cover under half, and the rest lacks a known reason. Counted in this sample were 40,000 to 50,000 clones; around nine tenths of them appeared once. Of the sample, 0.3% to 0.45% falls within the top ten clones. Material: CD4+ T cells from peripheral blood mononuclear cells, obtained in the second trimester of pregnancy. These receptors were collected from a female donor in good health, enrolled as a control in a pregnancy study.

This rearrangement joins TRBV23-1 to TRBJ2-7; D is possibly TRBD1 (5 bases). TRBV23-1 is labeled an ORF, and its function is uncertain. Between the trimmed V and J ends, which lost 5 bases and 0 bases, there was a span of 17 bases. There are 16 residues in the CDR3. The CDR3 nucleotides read TGCGCCAGCAGTACTATGACAGCAATTAACTCCTACGAGCAGTACTTC. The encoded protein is CASSTMTAINSYEQYF.

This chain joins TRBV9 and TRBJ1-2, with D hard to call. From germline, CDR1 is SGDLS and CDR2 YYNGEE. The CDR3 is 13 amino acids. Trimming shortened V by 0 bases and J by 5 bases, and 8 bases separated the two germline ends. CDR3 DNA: TGTGCCAGCAGCGTAGCGCGTTCTTATGGCTACACCTTC. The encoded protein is CASSVARSYGYTF.

This CDR3 reads CASEFSGNYGYTF. CDR3 in DNA: TGTGCCAGTGAGTTTTCAGGGAACTATGGCTACACCTTC. The rearrangement links TRBV2 to TRBJ1-2, with D possibly TRBD1 on 5 matching bases. The V gene's germline CDR1 is SNHLY and CDR2 FYNNEI. The CDR3 is 13 residues long. Trimming removed 9 bases from V and 2 bases from J, with 13 bases in between. The complete variable domain, with remaining parts taken from reference TRBV2 and TRBJ1-2, reads EPEVTQTPSHQVTQMGQEVILRCVPISNHLYFYWYRQILGQKVEFLVSFYNNEISEKSEIFDDQFSVERPDGSNFTLKIRSTKLEDSAMYFCASEFSGNYGYTFGSGTRLTVV.

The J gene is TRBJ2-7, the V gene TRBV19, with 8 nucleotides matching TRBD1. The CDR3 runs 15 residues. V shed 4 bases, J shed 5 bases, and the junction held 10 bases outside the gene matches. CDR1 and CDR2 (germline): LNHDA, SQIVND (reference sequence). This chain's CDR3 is CASSTLPGGSNEQYF. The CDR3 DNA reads TGTGCCAGTAGTACGCTCCCAGGGGGCTCAAACGAGCAGTACTTC.

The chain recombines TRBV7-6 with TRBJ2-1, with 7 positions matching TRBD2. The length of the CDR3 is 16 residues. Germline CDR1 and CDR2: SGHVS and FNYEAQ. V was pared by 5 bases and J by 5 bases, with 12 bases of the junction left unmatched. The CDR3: CASSRPVMAGDNEQFF. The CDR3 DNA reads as TGTGCCAGCAGCCGCCCCGTGATGGCGGGGGACAATGAGCAGTTCTTC.

CDR3 sequence reads: CASSPRQTLFTEAFF. The CDR3 DNA reads TGTGCCAGCAGCCCCCGACAGACCCTGTTCACTGAAGCTTTCTTT. The chain uses TRBV11-1 and TRBJ1-1, with D possibly being TRBD1 (5 bases). In germline, CDR1 is SGHAT, CDR2 FQDESV (reference sequence). Deletions cut 5 bases from V and 4 bases from J, with 17 bases between. The CDR3 runs to 15 residues. The complete variable domain, with remaining parts taken from reference TRBV11-1 and TRBJ1-1, reads EAEVAQSPRYKITEKSQAVAFWCDPISGHATLYWYRQILGQGPELLVQFQDESVVDDSQLPKDRFSAERLKGVDSTLKIQPAELGDSAMYLCASSPRQTLFTEAFFGQGTRLTVV.

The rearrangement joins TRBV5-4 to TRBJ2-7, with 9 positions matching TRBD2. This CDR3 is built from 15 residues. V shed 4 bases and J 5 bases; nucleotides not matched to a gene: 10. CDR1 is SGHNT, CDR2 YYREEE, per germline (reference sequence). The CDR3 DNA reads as TGTGCCAGCAGCCCACGGGCGGGGGGGCAGAACGAGCAGTACTTC. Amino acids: CASSPRAGGQNEQYF.

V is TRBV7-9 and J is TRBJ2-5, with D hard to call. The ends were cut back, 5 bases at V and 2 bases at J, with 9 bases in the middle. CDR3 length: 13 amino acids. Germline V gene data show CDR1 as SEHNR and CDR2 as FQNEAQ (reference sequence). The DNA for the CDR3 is TGTGCCAGCAGCCTGGGCCTTCAAGAGACCCAGTACTTC. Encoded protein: CASSLGLQETQYF.

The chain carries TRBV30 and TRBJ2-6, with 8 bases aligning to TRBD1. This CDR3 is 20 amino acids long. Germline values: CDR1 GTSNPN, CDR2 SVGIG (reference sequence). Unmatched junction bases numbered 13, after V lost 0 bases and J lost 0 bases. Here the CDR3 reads CAWSVHRGKLSVSGANVLTF. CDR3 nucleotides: TGTGCCTGGAGTGTACACAGGGGGAAACTATCGGTCTCTGGGGCCAACGTCCTGACTTTC.

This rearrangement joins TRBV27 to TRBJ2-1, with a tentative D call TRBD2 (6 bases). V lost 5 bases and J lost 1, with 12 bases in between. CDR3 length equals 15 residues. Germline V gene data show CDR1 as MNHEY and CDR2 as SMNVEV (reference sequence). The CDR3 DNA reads TGTGCCAGCAGTCGGGGGACGGCTTCCTACAATGAGCAGTTCTTC. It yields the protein CASSRGTASYNEQFF.

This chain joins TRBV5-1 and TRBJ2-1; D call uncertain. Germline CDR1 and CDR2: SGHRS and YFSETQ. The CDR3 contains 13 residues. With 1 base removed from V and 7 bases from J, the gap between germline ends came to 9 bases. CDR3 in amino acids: CASSLTISNEQFF. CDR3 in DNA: TGCGCCAGCAGCTTGACTATATCAAATGAGCAGTTCTTC.

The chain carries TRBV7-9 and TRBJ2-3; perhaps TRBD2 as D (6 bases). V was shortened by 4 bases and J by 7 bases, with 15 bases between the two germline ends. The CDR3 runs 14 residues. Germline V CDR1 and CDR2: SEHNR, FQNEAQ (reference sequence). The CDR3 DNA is TGTGCCAGCAGCTCCCATCGGGGGAGGAATACGCAGTATTTT. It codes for CASSSHRGRNTQYF. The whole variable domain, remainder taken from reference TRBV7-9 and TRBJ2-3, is DTGVSQNPRHKITKRGQNVTFRCDPISEHNRLYWYRQTLGQGPEFLTYFQNEAQLEKSRLLSDRFSAERPKGSFSTLEIQRTEQGDSAMYLCASSSHRGRNTQYFGPGTRLTVL.

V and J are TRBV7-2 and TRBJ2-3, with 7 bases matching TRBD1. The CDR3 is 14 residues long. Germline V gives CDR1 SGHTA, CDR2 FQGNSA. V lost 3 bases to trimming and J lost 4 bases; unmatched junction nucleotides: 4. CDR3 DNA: TGTGCCAGCAGCTTGGGACAGCCGCCAGATACGCAGTATTTT. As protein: CASSLGQPPDTQYF. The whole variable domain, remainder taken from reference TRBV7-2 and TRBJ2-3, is GAGVSQSPSNKVTEKGKDVELRCDPISGHTALYWYRQSLGQGLEFLIYFQGNSAPDKSGLPSDRFSAERTGGSVSTLTIQRTQQEDSAVYLCASSLGQPPDTQYFGPGTRLTVL.

The CDR3 region has the DNA TGTGCCAGCAGCCTTAGCCAGGGAAATGAGCAGTTCTTC. This gives the protein CASSLSQGNEQFF. The chain joins TRBV6-1 to TRBJ2-1, with TRBD1 as a possible D gene (5 bases). Looked up from germline, CDR1 is MNHNS and CDR2 is SASEGT. V gave up 6 bases and J gave up 7 bases, with 13 bases separating them. This CDR3 contains 13 residues.

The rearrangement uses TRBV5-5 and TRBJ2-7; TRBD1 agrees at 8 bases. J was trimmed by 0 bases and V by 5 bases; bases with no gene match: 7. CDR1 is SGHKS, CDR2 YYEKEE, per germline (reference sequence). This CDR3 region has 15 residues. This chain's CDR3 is CASSRNQGASYEQYF. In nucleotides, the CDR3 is TGTGCCAGCAGTAGAAACCAGGGGGCCTCCTACGAGCAGTACTTC.

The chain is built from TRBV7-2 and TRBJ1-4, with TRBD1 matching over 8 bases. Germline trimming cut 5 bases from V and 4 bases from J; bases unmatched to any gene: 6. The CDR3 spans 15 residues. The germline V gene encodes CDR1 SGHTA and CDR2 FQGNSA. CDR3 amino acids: CASSLRDRSNEKLFF. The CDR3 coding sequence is TGTGCCAGCAGCCTTAGGGACAGGAGTAATGAAAAACTGTTTTTT.

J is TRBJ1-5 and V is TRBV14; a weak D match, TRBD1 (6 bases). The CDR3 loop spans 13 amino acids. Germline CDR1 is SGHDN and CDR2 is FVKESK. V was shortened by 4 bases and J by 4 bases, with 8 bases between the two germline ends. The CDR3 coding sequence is TGTGCCAGCAGCCTACAGGGAAATCAGCCCCAGCATTTT. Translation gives CASSLQGNQPQHF.

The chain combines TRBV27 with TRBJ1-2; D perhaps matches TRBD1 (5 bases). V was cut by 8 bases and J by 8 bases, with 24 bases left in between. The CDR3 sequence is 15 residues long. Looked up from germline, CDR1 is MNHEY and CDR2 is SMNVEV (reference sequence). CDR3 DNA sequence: TGTGCCAGCTGTCGGGTACCCAGGGCAGATCAGGGCTACACCTTC. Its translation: CASCRVPRADQGYTF.

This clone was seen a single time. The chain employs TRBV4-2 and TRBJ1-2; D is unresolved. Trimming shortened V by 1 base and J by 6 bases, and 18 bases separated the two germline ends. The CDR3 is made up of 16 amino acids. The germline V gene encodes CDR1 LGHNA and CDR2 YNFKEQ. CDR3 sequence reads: CASSQVGNGYGDGYTF. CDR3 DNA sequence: TGTGCCAGCAGCCAAGTTGGTAACGGGTACGGGGATGGCTACACCTTC.

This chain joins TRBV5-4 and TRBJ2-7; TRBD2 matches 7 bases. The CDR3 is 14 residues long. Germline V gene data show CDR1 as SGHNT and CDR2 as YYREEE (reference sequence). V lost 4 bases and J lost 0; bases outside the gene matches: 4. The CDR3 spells CASSTRGTSYEQYF. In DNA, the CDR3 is TGTGCCAGCAGCACGCGGGGGACCTCCTACGAGCAGTACTTC.

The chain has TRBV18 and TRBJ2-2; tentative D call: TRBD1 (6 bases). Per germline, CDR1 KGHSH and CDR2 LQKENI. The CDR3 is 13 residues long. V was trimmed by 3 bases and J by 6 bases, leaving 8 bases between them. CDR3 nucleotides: TGTGCCAGCTCACCCAGGGGTTCCGGGGAGCTGTTTTTT. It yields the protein CASSPRGSGELFF.

This chain's CDR3 is CASSLTLDSEQYF. For the CDR3, the DNA is TGTGCCAGCAGCTTAACGTTGGACAGCGAGCAGTACTTC. V gene TRBV7-3 combines with J gene TRBJ2-7, with D perhaps TRBD1 (6 bases). CDR1 is SGHTA, CDR2 FQGTGA, per germline. The CDR3 consists of 13 residues. Trimming cost V 0 bases and J 6 bases, with 9 bases left between them.

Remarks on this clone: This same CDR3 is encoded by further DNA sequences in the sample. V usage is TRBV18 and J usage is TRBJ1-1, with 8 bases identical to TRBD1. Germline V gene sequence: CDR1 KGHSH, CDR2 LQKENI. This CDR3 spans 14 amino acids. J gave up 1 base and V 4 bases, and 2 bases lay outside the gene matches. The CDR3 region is CASSLGQGNTEAFF. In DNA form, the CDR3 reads TGTGCCAGCTCACTTGGACAGGGGAACACTGAAGCTTTCTTT.

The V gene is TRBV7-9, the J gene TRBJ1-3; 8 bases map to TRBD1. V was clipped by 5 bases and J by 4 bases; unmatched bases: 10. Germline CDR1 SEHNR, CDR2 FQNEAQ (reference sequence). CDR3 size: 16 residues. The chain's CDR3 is CASSIQIQGGGNTIYF. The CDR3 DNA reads TGTGCCAGCAGCATTCAAATACAGGGGGGCGGAAACACCATATATTTT.

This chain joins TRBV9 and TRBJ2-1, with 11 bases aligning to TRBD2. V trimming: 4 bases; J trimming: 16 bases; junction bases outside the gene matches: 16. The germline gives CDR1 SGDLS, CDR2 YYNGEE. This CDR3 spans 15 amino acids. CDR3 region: CASSPQGLAGGKGFF. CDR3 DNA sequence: TGTGCCAGCAGCCCACAAGGACTAGCGGGTGGCAAGGGATTCTTC.

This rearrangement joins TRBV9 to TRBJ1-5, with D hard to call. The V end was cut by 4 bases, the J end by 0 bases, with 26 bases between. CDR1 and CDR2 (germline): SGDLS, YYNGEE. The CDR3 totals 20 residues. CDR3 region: CASSPQVPTQTHYSNQPQHF. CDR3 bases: TGTGCCAGCAGCCCCCAAGTCCCGACACAGACCCATTATAGCAATCAGCCCCAGCATTTT.

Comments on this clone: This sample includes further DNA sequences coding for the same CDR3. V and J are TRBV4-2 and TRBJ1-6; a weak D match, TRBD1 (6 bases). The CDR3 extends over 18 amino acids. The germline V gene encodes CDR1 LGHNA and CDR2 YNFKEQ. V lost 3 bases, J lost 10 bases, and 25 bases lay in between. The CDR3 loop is CASSQEGANRAGRSPLHF. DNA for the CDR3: TGTGCCAGCAGCCAGGAAGGAGCGAACAGGGCCGGGCGCTCACCCCTCCACTTT.

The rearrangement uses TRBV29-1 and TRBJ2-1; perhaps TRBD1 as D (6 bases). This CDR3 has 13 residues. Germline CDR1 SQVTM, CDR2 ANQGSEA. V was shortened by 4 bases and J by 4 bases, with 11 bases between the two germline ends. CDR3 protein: CSVGQGRYNEQFF. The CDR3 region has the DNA TGCAGCGTTGGGCAGGGGAGATACAATGAGCAGTTCTTC.

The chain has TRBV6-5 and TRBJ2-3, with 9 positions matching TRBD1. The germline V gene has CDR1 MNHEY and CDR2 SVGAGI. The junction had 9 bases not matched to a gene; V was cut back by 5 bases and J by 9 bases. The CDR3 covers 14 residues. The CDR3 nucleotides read TGTGCCAGCAGTACGACCCTACAGGGGGCGACGCAGTATTTT. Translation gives CASSTTLQGATQYF.